Presented here are 20 T cell receptor beta chains from one specimen sequenced in a study of CD8+CD57+ T cells in acquired aplastic anemia. The authors sequenced patients whose flow cytometry had shown CD8+CD57+ cell expansion. The template used for profiling TCR beta VDJ and CDR3 was genomic DNA. TCRdb re-analysed the reads in MiXCR, keeping a single row per CDR3 protein. The sample has about 58,000 distinct CDR3 sequences, approximately 52% seen once. The specimen sequenced was sorted CD4+, CD8+, or CD8+CD57+ T cells (not recorded which) from PBMCs. These receptors all stem from a human donor with aplastic anemia.

This clonotype was observed a handful of times. Germline is not matched at one junction end, which may reflect a read error. The J gene is TRBJ1-2, the V gene TRBV19; TRBD1 is a possible D gene (6 bases). The CDR3 spans 15 residues. Germline lookup yields CDR1 LNHDA and CDR2 SQIVND (reference sequence). CDR3 nucleotide sequence: TGTGCCAGTACCCTGGGATGGGGGCAGAGCTATGGCCACACCTTC. As protein: CASTLGWGQSYGHTF.

The chain has TRBV27 and TRBJ2-3, with D perhaps TRBD2 (6 bases). Deletions cut 6 bases from V and 0 bases from J, with 13 bases between. Germline V gene data show CDR1 as MNHEY and CDR2 as SMNVEV (reference sequence). This CDR3 comprises 15 residues. The CDR3 protein is CASRPGLRSTDTQYF. CDR3 nucleotide sequence: TGTGCCAGCAGGCCGGGACTTCGGAGCACAGATACGCAGTATTTT.

Notes on this clonotype: It may be a read error: a sequence one base away is much more abundant. The CDR3 DNA sequence: TGCGCCAGCAGCCAAGAGCCGGGACGCCGTGAAGAACTGTTTTTT. Protein product: CASSQEPGRREELFF. The rearrangement joins TRBV14 to TRBJ1-4, with D possibly being TRBD1 (5 bases). This CDR3 is 15 amino acids long. Germline V gene lookup returns CDR1 SGHDN and CDR2 FVKESK.

The V call is TRBV29-1, the J call TRBJ2-7; 9 bases fit TRBD1. The germline gives CDR1 SQVTM, CDR2 ANQGSEA. The CDR3 sequence is 12 residues long. The ends lost 5 bases at V and 5 bases at J; junction bases unmatched: 4. The CDR3 sequence: CSVRDRENEQYF. CDR3 bases: TGCAGCGTTAGGGACAGGGAGAACGAGCAGTACTTC.

The chain uses TRBV5-1 and TRBJ1-1; D may be TRBD1 (5 bases). V lost 0 bases, J lost 5 bases, and 14 bases lay in between. Germline V lookup: CDR1 SGHRS, CDR2 YFSETQ. The CDR3 length is 15 residues. The CDR3 loop is CASSLAAQGGTEAFF. CDR3 nucleotides: TGCGCCAGCAGCTTGGCAGCGCAGGGTGGGACTGAAGCTTTCTTT.

This chain uses TRBV9 with TRBJ2-1; D is uncertain. The V end lost 10 bases, the J end lost 8 bases, and 19 bases lay between the germline ends. This CDR3 is 13 amino acids long. CDR1 and CDR2 (germline): SGDLS, YYNGEE. CDR3 bases: TGTGCCGGCACCACCCCGTGGGTAGATGAGCAGTTCTTC. This sequence encodes CAGTTPWVDEQFF.

As regards this clonotype: Given a much more abundant clone one base away, this may be a read error. V usage is TRBV6-2 or TRBV6-3 and J usage is TRBJ1-5; 9 bases map to TRBD1. This CDR3 has 13 amino acids. V shed 11 bases and J 6 bases; nucleotides not matched to a gene: 8. CDR1 and CDR2 (germline): MNHEY, SVGEGT. The CDR3 DNA reads as TGTGCCGTCGGGACAGGGATCAGTCAGCCCCAGCATTTT. It encodes CAVGTGISQPQHF.

This clonotype was seen many times. V usage is TRBV7-3 and J usage is TRBJ2-1; perhaps TRBD2 as D (5 bases). V was trimmed by 5 bases and J by 7 bases, leaving 9 bases between them. The CDR3 length is 12 residues. The germline V gene encodes CDR1 SGHTA and CDR2 FQGTGA. CDR3 sequence: CASSDTRNEQFF. The DNA for the CDR3 is TGTGCCAGCAGCGACACTAGAAATGAGCAGTTCTTC.

The rearrangement links TRBV29-1 to TRBJ2-7, with D possibly matching TRBD1 (6 bases). V lost 5 bases and J 4 bases, leaving 21 bases between the germline ends. Germline CDR1 is SQVTM and CDR2 is ANQGSEA. This CDR3 comprises 15 residues. This CDR3 reads CSVSLDRRGGYEQYF. The CDR3 DNA sequence: TGCAGCGTTTCCTTGGACAGACGAGGGGGTTACGAGCAGTACTTC.

By sample fraction, this clonotype is medium-sized. The rearrangement uses TRBV24-1 and TRBJ2-7; a weak D match, TRBD1 (6 bases). The germline V gene encodes CDR1 KGHDR and CDR2 SFDVKD. Trimming removed 0 bases at V and 4 bases at J, with 9 bases between. CDR3 length: 14 residues. CDR3: CATSDLWTAYEQYV. The CDR3 DNA follows: TGTGCCACCAGTGATTTGTGGACAGCGTACGAGCAGTACGTC.

This clonotype was counted a few times. With a much larger clone just one base away, this may be a read error. The chain employs TRBV15 and TRBJ2-3; tentatively, D is TRBD2 (6 bases). This CDR3 is built from 15 residues. Trimming took 2 bases from V and 6 from J, leaving 15 bases between them. Germline CDR1 and CDR2: LNHNV and YYDKDF (reference sequence). The CDR3 DNA follows: TGTGCCACCAGCAGACCCCCGGCCGCGGGGGATACGCAGTATTTT. Amino acid sequence: CATSRPPAAGDTQYF. The variable domain in full, completed from reference TRBV15 and TRBJ2-3, reads DAMVIQNPRYQVTQFGKPVTLSCSQTLNHNVMYWYQQKSSQAPKLLFHYYDKDFNNEADTPDNFQSRRPNTSFCFLDIRSPGLGDTAMYLCATSRPPAAGDTQYFGPGTRLTVL.

The V and J genes are TRBV20-1 and TRBJ2-7, with D possibly being TRBD1 or TRBD2 (7 bases each). This CDR3 comprises 15 residues. Germline CDR1 reads DFQATT; CDR2 reads SNEGSKA (reference sequence). The germline V and J ends were trimmed by 0 bases and 3 bases, with 15 bases remaining between them. CDR3 nucleotide sequence: TGCAGTGCTAGAGATCAGGGGGGGCCCAACTACGAGCAGTACTTC. It is translated as CSARDQGGPNYEQYF.

This chain connects TRBV2 to TRBJ2-7; tentatively, D is TRBD2 (6 bases). This CDR3 has 13 amino acids. V was pared by 3 bases and J by 8 bases, with 14 bases between. Germline V CDR1 and CDR2: SNHLY, FYNNEI. CDR3 in amino acids: CASSEGEDTKQYF. CDR3 sequence (DNA): TGTGCCAGCAGTGAGGGGGAGGATACGAAGCAGTACTTC.

This clonotype was recorded many times. The rearrangement joins TRBV9 to TRBJ2-2; tentatively, D is TRBD1 or TRBD2 (5 bases each). The CDR3 extends over 17 amino acids. Germline V CDR1 and CDR2: SGDLS, YYNGEE. The V gene lost 3 bases and the J gene lost 7 bases, with 22 bases spanning the gap. The CDR3 nucleotides read TGTGCCAGCAGCGGGGGATCGGGGCAGGGAGCCCGCGGGGAGCTGTTTTTT. Translating gives CASSGGSGQGARGELFF.

The rearrangement joins TRBV15 to TRBJ1-2; D call uncertain. The germline V gene has CDR1 LNHNV and CDR2 YYDKDF (reference sequence). The CDR3 runs 15 residues. V was pared by 0 bases and J by 0 bases, with 8 bases between. The CDR3 protein is CATSRDEGANYGYTF. CDR3 in DNA: TGTGCCACCAGCAGAGACGAGGGAGCTAACTATGGCTACACCTTC.

This chain uses TRBV7-9 with TRBJ2-3; D is unresolved. From germline, CDR1 is SEHNR and CDR2 FQNEAQ (reference sequence). The CDR3 covers 13 residues. Trimming removed 7 bases from V and 6 bases from J, with 14 bases in between. CDR3 region: CASTLYVADTQYF. CDR3 bases: TGTGCCAGCACCCTTTATGTCGCGGATACGCAGTATTTT.

The genes are TRBV9 and TRBJ2-7, with D unresolved. V dropped 5 bases and J dropped 2 bases, with 5 bases sitting between them. The germline V gene encodes CDR1 SGDLS and CDR2 YYNGEE. CDR3 length equals 11 residues. DNA for the CDR3: TGTGCCAGCAGTGAACCCTACGAGCAGTACTTC. This gives the protein CASSEPYEQYF.

This clonotype was seen at least ten times. CDR3 sequence reads: CASSPMGGGYGYTF. CDR3 in DNA: TGTGCCAGCAGCCCTATGGGTGGGGGCTATGGCTACACCTTC. The chain links TRBV7-9 to TRBJ1-2, with D possibly being TRBD1 (5 bases). Germline lookup yields CDR1 SEHNR and CDR2 FQNEAQ (reference sequence). This CDR3 has 14 amino acids. Between the trimmed V and J ends, which lost 5 bases and 4 bases, there was a span of 14 bases.

V usage is TRBV19 and J usage is TRBJ1-2; no clear D gene. V dropped 7 bases and J dropped 1 base, with 16 bases sitting between them. The CDR3 is made up of 15 amino acids. CDR1 and CDR2 (germline): LNHDA, SQIVND (reference sequence). The CDR3: CASNSRRRINYGYTF. CDR3 nucleotide sequence: TGTGCCAGTAACAGCCGCCGGCGGATTAACTATGGCTACACCTTC. The complete variable domain, with remaining parts taken from reference TRBV19 and TRBJ1-2, reads DGGITQSPKYLFRKEGQNVTLSCEQNLNHDAMYWYRQDPGQGLRLIYYSQIVNDFQKGDIAEGYSVSREKKESFPLTVTSAQKNPTAFYLCASNSRRRINYGYTFGSGTRLTVV.

This clonotype was observed at least ten times. The CDR3 here is CASKLRGHGDGYTF. CDR3 DNA sequence: TGTGCCAGCAAACTACGGGGCCATGGGGATGGCTACACCTTC. V usage is TRBV13 and J usage is TRBJ1-2; weak D call: TRBD1 (5 bases). CDR1 is PRHDT and CDR2 is FYEKMQ in the germline V gene (reference sequence). V lost 7 bases and J lost 6, with 18 bases in between. The CDR3 runs 14 residues. Supplemented by reference TRBV13 and TRBJ1-2, the full variable domain reads AAGVIQSPRHLIKEKRETATLKCYPIPRHDTVYWYQQGPGQDPQFLISFYEKMQSDKGSIPDRFSAQQFSDYHSELNMSSLELGDSALYFCASKLRGHGDGYTFGSGTRLTVV.